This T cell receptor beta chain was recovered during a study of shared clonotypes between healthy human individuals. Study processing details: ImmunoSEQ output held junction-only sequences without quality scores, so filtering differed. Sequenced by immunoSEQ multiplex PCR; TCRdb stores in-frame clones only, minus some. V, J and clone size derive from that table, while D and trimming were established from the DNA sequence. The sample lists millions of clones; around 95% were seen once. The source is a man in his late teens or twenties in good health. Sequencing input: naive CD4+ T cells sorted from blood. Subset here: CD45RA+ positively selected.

The CDR3 DNA follows: TGTGCCTGGAGTCTCGGGAGTTCACCCCTCCACTTT. Encoded protein: CAWSLGSSPLHF. The gene calls are TRBV30 and TRBJ1-6; D ambiguous. This CDR3 spans 12 amino acids. The germline V gene has CDR1 GTSNPN and CDR2 SVGIG (reference sequence). V gave up 2 bases and J gave up 9 bases, with 8 bases separating them. The complete variable domain, with remaining parts taken from reference TRBV30 and TRBJ1-6, reads SQTIHQWPATLVQPVGSPLSLECTVEGTSNPNLYWYRQAAGRGLQLLFYSVGIGQISSEVPQNLSASRPQDRQFILSSKKLLLSDSGFYLCAWSLGSSPLHFGNGTRLTVT.